This T cell receptor (beta chain) came from a study of blood T cell repertoires in COVID-19. Study details: Sample material is recorded as cDNA or gDNA derived from T cells, B-cell-depleted T cells, or PBMCs.

V trimming: 3 bases; J trimming: 4 bases; junction bases outside the gene matches: 2. Germline V CDR1 and CDR2: SGHTA, FQGNSA. The CDR3 totals 13 residues. As handled by the study authors: How many nucleated cells were present was estimated from reference gene primer amplification. Measured with immunoSEQ multiplex PCR; TCRdb has only the in-frame clones, and not every one. The V and J calls and clone size were taken over from that table, and D and trimming were inferred from the DNA. The sample records about 81,000 clones, 70% to 90% being singletons. The source material was peripheral blood. The clonotype originates from a man between 65 and 85 years old with active or convalescent COVID-19. This sequence joins TRBV7-2 and TRBJ2-5, with 7 positions matching TRBD2. CDR3 loop: CASSFRGVETQYF. The CDR3 region has the DNA TGTGCCAGCAGCTTCCGGGGGGTAGAGACCCAGTACTTC.